This TCR beta chain was found in a study of blood T cell repertoires in COVID-19. Per germline, CDR1 SGHTA and CDR2 FQGTGA. Trimming shortened V by 5 bases and J by 6 bases, and 14 bases separated the two germline ends. The CDR3 is 14 amino acids. Cohort placement rested on clinical history that participants reported themselves. This table comes from immunoSEQ multiplex PCR, and its TCRdb copy is limited to in-frame clones, with some not included. This table holds 150,000 or so clones, about 79% found once. Specimen: PBMCs or T cells enriched from blood (not recorded which). The receptor comes from a woman aged 45-65 years who had recovered from COVID-19. J is TRBJ1-5 and V is TRBV7-3; D possibly corresponds to TRBD1 (6 bases). In nucleotides, the CDR3 is TGTGCCAGCAGCCCACAGGGACCGGGTCAGCCCCAGCATTTT. It specifies CASSPQGPGQPQHF.